These 22 T cell receptor beta chains came from one sample sequenced in a study of monozygotic twins with inflammatory bowel disease. TCRdb re-called the 5' RACE reads; every CDR3 protein appears as one record, without DNA. The record lists around 140,000 distinct CDR3 sequences, of which the ten most abundant hold under 2.5%. The specimen sequenced was blood. Receptors were obtained from a human donor with ulcerative colitis or Crohn's disease, or a healthy co-twin of an affected twin (not recorded which).

This chain joins TRBV7-9 and TRBJ2-3; with no DNA, the TCRdb D assignment of TRBD2 cannot be verified. Germline V lookup: CDR1 SEHNR, CDR2 FQNEAQ (reference sequence). This CDR3 has 15 residues. This chain's CDR3 is CASSLRTGFVDTQYF.

The gene calls are TRBV5-4 and TRBJ2-3. The CDR3 spans 14 residues. Germline CDR1 and CDR2: SGHNT and YYREEE (reference sequence). CDR3 protein: CASSLPSGVDTQYF.

This chain uses TRBV6-6 with TRBJ1-1; TCRdb calls TRBD1, which cannot be checked without DNA. Germline loops: CDR1 MNHNY, CDR2 SVGAGI (reference sequence). CDR3 length equals 14 residues. The CDR3 reads CASTNQGVNTEAFF.

The rearrangement links TRBV5-1 to TRBJ2-1; with no DNA, the TCRdb D assignment of TRBD1 cannot be verified. The CDR3 extends over 17 amino acids. The germline gives CDR1 SGHRS, CDR2 YFSETQ. Here the CDR3 reads CASSLNPQTGSYNEQFF.

This chain connects TRBV5-1 to TRBJ1-6; TCRdb's D call of TRBD1 is untestable without DNA. Germline lookup yields CDR1 SGHRS and CDR2 YFSETQ. This CDR3 has 15 amino acids. The chain's CDR3 is CASSPDQGAFSPLHF.

The chain couples TRBV20-1 to TRBJ1-5; the TRBD1 assignment by TCRdb is unverifiable without DNA. Germline V gene lookup returns CDR1 DFQATT and CDR2 SNEGSKA (reference sequence). CDR3 length equals 14 residues. The CDR3 is CSASAGANVQPQHF.

The CDR3 sequence: CSAGTGGVNSPLHF. The chain recombines TRBV20-1 with TRBJ1-6; TCRdb lists TRBD1, though no DNA is available to test this call. The germline gives CDR1 DFQATT, CDR2 SNEGSKA (reference sequence). This CDR3 spans 14 amino acids.

CDR3 protein: CASRLGSSGSSYEQYF. This chain connects TRBV5-1 to TRBJ2-7. This CDR3 is 16 amino acids long. Germline V gene sequence: CDR1 SGHRS, CDR2 YFSETQ.

V and J are TRBV4-3 and TRBJ2-3; TCRdb reports TRBD1, a call that lacks DNA to check it against. There are 16 residues in the CDR3. Germline V gives CDR1 LGHNA, CDR2 YSLEER. The CDR3 loop reads CASSRRGGGGTDTQYF.

The J gene is TRBJ2-3, the V gene TRBV5-1; checking the TCRdb D call of TRBD1 is not possible without DNA. Germline V gene data show CDR1 as SGHRS and CDR2 as YFSETQ. This CDR3 region has 13 residues. The CDR3 spells CASSLGGEDTQYF.

This chain joins TRBV7-8 and TRBJ1-3. The germline V gene has CDR1 SGHVS and CDR2 FQNEAQ. CDR3 length: 15 amino acids. CDR3 sequence: CASSFRRGSGDTIYF.

The rearrangement uses TRBV2 and TRBJ2-7. The CDR3 covers 12 residues. Germline V gives CDR1 SNHLY, CDR2 FYNNEI. The CDR3 region is CANSLDIYEQYF.

The gene calls are TRBV29-1 and TRBJ2-7; the D call from TCRdb, TRBD1, cannot be confirmed without DNA. The CDR3 sequence is 14 residues long. Germline CDR1 is SQVTM and CDR2 is ANQGSEA. CDR3 amino acids: CSVEWSQGAYEQYF.

This chain links TRBV7-2 with TRBJ2-5; lacking DNA, the TRBD2 call made by TCRdb goes unchecked. Germline CDR1 and CDR2: SGHTA and FQGNSA. CDR3 length: 15 residues. The CDR3 is CASSLARREKETQYF.

V and J are TRBV27 and TRBJ2-1; the TCRdb D gene call, TRBD1, has no DNA to confirm it. This CDR3 is 12 amino acids long. CDR1 and CDR2 from the germline V gene are MNHEY and SMNVEV (reference sequence). The CDR3 spells CASSSRGNEQFF.

The chain has TRBV14 and TRBJ1-1. This CDR3 spans 13 amino acids. Per the germline V gene, CDR1 is SGHDN and CDR2 is FVKESK. CDR3 loop: CASSQGLDAEAFF. Supplemented by reference TRBV14 and TRBJ1-1, the full variable domain reads EAGVTQFPSHSVIEKGQTVTLRCDPISGHDNLYWYRRVMGKEIKFLLHFVKESKQDESGMPNNRFLAERTGGTYSTLKVQPAELEDSGVYFCASSQGLDAEAFFGQGTRLTVV.

V and J are TRBV27 and TRBJ2-1. The germline CDR1 and CDR2 sequences are MNHEY and SMNVEV (reference sequence). The CDR3 is 11 amino acids. CDR3: CATTSTDEQFF.

The chain employs TRBV12-3 or TRBV12-4 and TRBJ2-5; lacking DNA, the TRBD1 call made by TCRdb goes unchecked. The CDR3 runs 14 residues. CDR3 amino acids: CASSPRDSQETQYF.

The gene calls are TRBV2 and TRBJ2-7; absent DNA, TCRdb's TRBD1 call cannot be checked. This CDR3 has 13 residues. The V gene's germline CDR1 is SNHLY and CDR2 FYNNEI. The CDR3 reads CASNRDRAYEQYF.

The J gene is TRBJ2-5, the V gene TRBV15. CDR1 LNHNV and CDR2 YYDKDF come from the germline V gene (reference sequence). There are 12 residues in the CDR3. The CDR3 protein is CATSDQKETQYF.

The rearrangement joins TRBV7-6 to TRBJ2-6. Germline V CDR1 and CDR2: SGHVS, FNYEAQ. CDR3 length: 14 amino acids. CDR3 sequence: CASSFSSGANVLTF.

This chain uses TRBV5-1 with TRBJ1-1; as DNA is missing, the TRBD1 call by TCRdb cannot be tested. CDR3 length: 13 amino acids. CDR1 SGHRS and CDR2 YFSETQ come from the germline V gene. The CDR3 loop reads CASSCVGDTEAFF.